This T cell receptor (beta chain) is drawn from a study of T-cell memory formation after mild COVID-19. Background on the study: Clusters of TCRs were largely donor specific.

The CDR3 extends over 13 amino acids. J lost 6 bases, V lost 7 bases, and 7 bases had no gene match. The germline CDR1 and CDR2 sequences are MNHNS and SASEGT. General study points: The authors left the SARS-CoV-2 specificity of second-wave clones peaking on day 37 unconfirmed.

TCRdb re-called the 5' RACE reads through MiXCR, storing one row per CDR3 protein. Among hundreds of thousands of distinct CDR3 sequences listed, approximately 14% were seen once. This clonotype was observed a few times. Its antigen is unknown. The chain links TRBV6-1 to TRBJ2-7; 9 positions match TRBD1. The sequence was collected from a man younger than 35 who had mild COVID-19 (a few samples of this study predate the infection). Cell type and time point are not known. Input material: PBMCs or a T cell subset sorted from them (not recorded which). CDR3: CASTPTGGAEQYF. In nucleotides, the CDR3 is TGTGCCAGCACCCCTACAGGGGGCGCCGAGCAGTACTTC.